This TCR beta chain was obtained from a study of vaccination and CD4 T cells after COVID-19. Overall study: Six males and four females, two of them Hispanic, were enrolled as convalescents. Each enrolled participant received a two-dose regimen of either BNT162b2 or mRNA-1273 vaccine. Findings and caveats of the study: Convalescent patients showed a median 86.3% of reactive clones that were seen only post-vaccination. A nonsignificant median increase from approximately 23 to 38 SARS-CoV-2-reactive clonotypes was observed.

This clonotype was found a few times. Antigen: not known. MiXCR was run by TCRdb on the PCR reads, yielding one entry per CDR3 protein. The sample lists some 18,000 distinct CDR3 sequences; approximately 67% were seen once. The source of this sequence is a human donor who had recovered from COVID-19. The sample in question was CD4+ T cells from blood, obtained before SARS-CoV-2 vaccination.

The CDR3 spells CSAREGGAQPQHF. CDR3 DNA: TGCAGTGCTAGAGAAGGGGGTGCGCAGCCCCAGCATTTT. This chain joins TRBV20-1 and TRBJ1-5; weak D call: TRBD1 (6 bases). The germline V gene encodes CDR1 DFQATT and CDR2 SNEGSKA (reference sequence). The CDR3 is 13 amino acids. V dropped 0 bases and J dropped 7 bases, with 10 bases sitting between them.